Below are 16 T cell receptor beta chains sequenced from a single sample in a study of CD4+ T cells in melanoma. Data came from immunoSEQ multiplex PCR; TCRdb stores just in-frame clones and leaves some out. The data show some 10,000 clones, roughly 70% seen once. The source material was cells from a culture (not recorded whether cultured in vitro). The origin of the receptors is a human donor with melanoma.

The rearrangement uses TRBV9 and TRBJ2-2; D may be TRBD2 (5 bases). The CDR3 extends over 16 amino acids. Germline V CDR1 and CDR2: SGDLS, YYNGEE. Trimming removed 4 bases at V and 0 bases at J, with 13 bases between. The CDR3 loop is CASSPGGFANTGELFF. In DNA, the CDR3 is TGTGCCAGCAGCCCCGGAGGTTTCGCGAACACCGGGGAGCTGTTTTTT.

This clone was counted only a few times. The J gene is TRBJ2-7, the V gene TRBV5-1, with D uncertain. This CDR3 is 12 amino acids long. Germline CDR1 is SGHRS and CDR2 is YFSETQ. Trimming removed 2 bases from V and 7 bases from J, with 10 bases in between. The DNA for the CDR3 is TGCGCCAGCAGCTTTGGCAGCCGAGAGCAGTACTTC. Amino acids: CASSFGSREQYF.

The chain couples TRBV5-1 to TRBJ1-5, with D perhaps matching TRBD1 (6 bases). Germline CDR1 SGHRS, CDR2 YFSETQ. The V end was cut by 1 base, the J end by 5 bases, with 10 bases between. The CDR3 is 14 amino acids. The CDR3 sequence: CASSLIPGDQPQHF. The CDR3 bases are TGCGCCAGCAGCTTGATCCCAGGGGATCAGCCCCAGCATTTT.

The chain joins TRBV19 to TRBJ1-2; D gene uncertain. Germline CDR1 LNHDA, CDR2 SQIVND (reference sequence). The CDR3 loop spans 13 amino acids. Trimming shortened V by 9 bases and J by 7 bases, and 18 bases separated the two germline ends. The CDR3 loop reads CASQSNYDSGYTF. Here the CDR3 DNA reads TGTGCCAGCCAAAGTAACTACGACTCTGGCTACACCTTC.

J is TRBJ2-6 and V is TRBV6-1; the D gene is possibly TRBD1 (5 bases). Germline V gives CDR1 MNHNS, CDR2 SASEGT. Trimming cost V 2 bases and J 0 bases, with 17 bases left between them. The CDR3 is made up of 19 amino acids. The CDR3 sequence is CASSETPGKFVSGANVLTF. The CDR3 region has the DNA TGTGCCAGCAGTGAAACCCCAGGGAAGTTCGTCTCTGGGGCCAACGTCCTGACTTTC.

V is TRBV6-6 and J is TRBJ2-7; 9 bases fit TRBD2. The CDR3 extends over 15 amino acids. With 0 bases clipped from V and 0 bases from J, the junction kept 0 bases outside the gene matches. Germline V gene sequence: CDR1 MNHNY, CDR2 SVGAGI (reference sequence). The DNA of the CDR3 is TGTGCCAGCAGTTACTCGACTAGCGGCTCCTACGAGCAGTACTTC. This sequence encodes CASSYSTSGSYEQYF.

This chain joins TRBV2 and TRBJ2-7; D gene uncertain. The length of the CDR3 is 13 residues. Germline CDR1 reads SNHLY; CDR2 reads FYNNEI. The V end lost 6 bases, the J end lost 1 base, and 10 bases lay between the germline ends. The CDR3 DNA is TGTGCCAGCAGACTACAAAAGTCCTACGAGCAGTACTTC. Amino acid sequence: CASRLQKSYEQYF.

This clone has a single count. The V call is TRBV6-1, the J call TRBJ1-5; D unresolved. Germline V gives CDR1 MNHNS, CDR2 SASEGT. CDR3 size: 13 residues. Trimming cost V 1 base and J 10 bases, with 11 bases left between them. CDR3 sequence (DNA): TGTGCCAGCAGTGAAGGTGTGAGGGCCCCCCAGCATTTT. Translating gives CASSEGVRAPQHF.

The chain joins TRBV20-1 to TRBJ2-3, with D uncertain. The V gene lost 5 bases and the J gene lost 6 bases, with 6 bases spanning the gap. CDR1 DFQATT and CDR2 SNEGSKA come from the germline V gene (reference sequence). The CDR3 spans 10 residues. The CDR3 here is CSAGFDTQYF. The CDR3 DNA sequence: TGCAGTGCTGGGTTTGATACGCAGTATTTT.

This chain joins TRBV6-6 and TRBJ1-1; D might be TRBD1 (5 bases). The CDR3 spans 11 residues. Germline CDR1 is MNHNY and CDR2 is SVGAGI (reference sequence). With 6 bases removed from V and 6 bases from J, the gap between germline ends came to 8 bases. The CDR3 spells CASRAGSEAFF. In DNA, the CDR3 is TGTGCCAGCAGGGCAGGGTCTGAAGCTTTCTTT.

The chain uses TRBV2 and TRBJ1-4; 8 nucleotides agree with TRBD1. Trimming took 7 bases from V and 8 from J; bases not matched to a gene: 12. The length of the CDR3 is 15 residues. Germline-derived CDR1 and CDR2 are SNHLY and FYNNEI. CDR3 DNA sequence: TGTGCCAGCAACCTTCAGGGGGCGGAGGGCGAAAAACTGTTTTTT. Translated, it gives CASNLQGAEGEKLFF.

The V call is TRBV19, the J call TRBJ2-4, with TRBD1 as a possible D gene (7 bases). Germline V CDR1 and CDR2: LNHDA, SQIVND (reference sequence). The ends were cut back, 9 bases at V and 2 bases at J, with 20 bases in the middle. The CDR3 is 16 residues long. CDR3 protein: CASMAGGTGSKNIQYF. In DNA form, the CDR3 reads TGTGCCAGCATGGCAGGGGGGACGGGTTCCAAAAACATTCAGTACTTC.

This chain uses TRBV7-2 with TRBJ2-4; maybe TRBD2 (6 bases). CDR3 length: 14 amino acids. Germline V gene lookup returns CDR1 SGHTA and CDR2 FQGNSA. The V end lost 9 bases, the J end lost 0 bases, and 12 bases lay between the germline ends. CDR3 in DNA: TGTGCCAGTTCAGCGGAGGGAGCCAAAAACATTCAGTACTTC. It codes for CASSAEGAKNIQYF.

The V gene is TRBV7-8, the J gene TRBJ1-1, with D hard to call. CDR1 and CDR2 (germline): SGHVS, FQNEAQ. This CDR3 spans 13 amino acids. V gave up 5 bases and J gave up 8 bases, with 15 bases separating them. The CDR3 coding sequence is TGTGCCAGCAGCCGAGGGTCGTTCGGGGAAGCTTTCTTT. Its translation is CASSRGSFGEAFF.

The CDR3 nucleotides are TGTGCCAGCAGCTGGGATTCAGGGACAGGAAACACCGGGGAGCTGTTTTTT. The encoded protein is CASSWDSGTGNTGELFF. This sequence joins TRBV11-3 and TRBJ2-2; 8 nucleotides align to TRBD1. The CDR3 sequence is 17 residues long. J gave up 2 bases and V 4 bases, and 9 bases lay outside the gene matches. Germline V gene lookup returns CDR1 SGHNT and CDR2 YENEEA.

The chain carries TRBV6-5 and TRBJ2-6; D call uncertain. Germline assignment: CDR1 MNHEY and CDR2 SVGAGI. Trimming removed 2 bases from V and 0 bases from J, with 8 bases in between. This CDR3 has 16 amino acids. The CDR3 spells CASSYGEHSGANVLTF. Here the CDR3 DNA reads TGTGCCAGCAGTTACGGGGAACACTCTGGGGCCAACGTCCTGACTTTC.